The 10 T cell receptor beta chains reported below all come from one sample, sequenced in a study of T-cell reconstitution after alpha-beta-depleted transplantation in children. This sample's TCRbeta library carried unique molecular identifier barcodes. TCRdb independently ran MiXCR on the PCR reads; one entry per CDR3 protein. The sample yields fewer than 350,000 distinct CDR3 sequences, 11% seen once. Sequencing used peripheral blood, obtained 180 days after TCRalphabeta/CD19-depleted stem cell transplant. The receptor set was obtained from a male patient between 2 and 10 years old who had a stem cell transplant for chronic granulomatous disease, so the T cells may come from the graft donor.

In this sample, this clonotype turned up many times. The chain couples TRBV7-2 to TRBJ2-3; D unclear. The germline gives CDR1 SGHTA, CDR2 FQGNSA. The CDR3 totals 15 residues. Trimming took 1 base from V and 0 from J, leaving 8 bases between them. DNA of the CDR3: TGTGCCAGCAGCTTAGTGGGATCAAGCACAGATACGCAGTATTTT. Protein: CASSLVGSSTDTQYF.

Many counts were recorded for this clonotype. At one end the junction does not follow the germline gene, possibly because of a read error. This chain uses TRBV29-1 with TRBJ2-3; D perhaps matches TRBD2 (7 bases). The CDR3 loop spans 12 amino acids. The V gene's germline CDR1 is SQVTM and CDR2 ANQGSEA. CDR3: CSVEDRGGGTDF. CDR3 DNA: TGCAGCGTTGAAGATCGCGGCGGGGGCACGGATTTT.

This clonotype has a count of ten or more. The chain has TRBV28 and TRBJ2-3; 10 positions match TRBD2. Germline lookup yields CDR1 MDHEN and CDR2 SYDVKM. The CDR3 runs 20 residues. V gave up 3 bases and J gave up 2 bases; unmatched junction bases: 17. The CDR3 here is CASSFLYRLAGETPTDTQYF. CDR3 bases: TGTGCCAGCAGTTTTCTCTATAGGCTAGCGGGAGAAACTCCCACAGATACGCAGTATTTT.

The CDR3 sequence is CASSLAGTGEQYF. CDR3 DNA: TGTGCCAGCAGCTTGGCCGGAACGGGGGAGCAGTACTTC. The V call is TRBV5-4, the J call TRBJ2-7; D is possibly TRBD2 (5 bases). V lost 0 bases to trimming and J lost 7 bases, with 11 bases between them. The V gene's germline CDR1 is SGHNT and CDR2 YYREEE (reference sequence). This CDR3 comprises 13 residues.

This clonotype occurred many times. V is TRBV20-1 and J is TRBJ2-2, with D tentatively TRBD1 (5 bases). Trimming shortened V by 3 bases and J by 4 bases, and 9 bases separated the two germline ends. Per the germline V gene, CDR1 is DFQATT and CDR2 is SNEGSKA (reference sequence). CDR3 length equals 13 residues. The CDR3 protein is CSASRQLTGELFF. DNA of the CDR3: TGCAGTGCTAGCCGACAGCTCACCGGGGAGCTGTTTTTT.

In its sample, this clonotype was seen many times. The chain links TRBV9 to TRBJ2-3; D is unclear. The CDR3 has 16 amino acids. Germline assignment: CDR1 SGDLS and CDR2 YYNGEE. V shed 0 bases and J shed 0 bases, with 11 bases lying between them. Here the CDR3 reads CASSVEYGYSTDTQYF. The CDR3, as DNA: TGTGCCAGCAGCGTAGAATATGGATACAGCACAGATACGCAGTATTTT.

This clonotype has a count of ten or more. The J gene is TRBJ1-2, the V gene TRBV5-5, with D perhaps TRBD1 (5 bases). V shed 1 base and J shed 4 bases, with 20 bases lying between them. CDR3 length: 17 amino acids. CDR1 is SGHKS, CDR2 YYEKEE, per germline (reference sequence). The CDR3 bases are TGTGCCAGCAGCTTGTTGGACACCACCTTGGCCCTCTATGGCTACACCTTC. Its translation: CASSLLDTTLALYGYTF.

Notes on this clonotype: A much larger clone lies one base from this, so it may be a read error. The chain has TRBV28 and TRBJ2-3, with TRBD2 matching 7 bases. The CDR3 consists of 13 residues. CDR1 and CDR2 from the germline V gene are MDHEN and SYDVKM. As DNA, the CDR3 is TGTGCCAGCATGGCTAGCGGCACAGATACGCAGTCTTTT. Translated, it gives CASMASGTDTQSF.

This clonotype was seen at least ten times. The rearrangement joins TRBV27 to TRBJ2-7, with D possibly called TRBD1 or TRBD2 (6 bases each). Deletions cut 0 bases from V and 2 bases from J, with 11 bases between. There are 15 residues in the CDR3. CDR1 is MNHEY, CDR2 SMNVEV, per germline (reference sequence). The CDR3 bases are TGTGCCAGCAGTTTATCGAGAAGGGGGGCCTACGAGCAGTACTTC. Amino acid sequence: CASSLSRRGAYEQYF.

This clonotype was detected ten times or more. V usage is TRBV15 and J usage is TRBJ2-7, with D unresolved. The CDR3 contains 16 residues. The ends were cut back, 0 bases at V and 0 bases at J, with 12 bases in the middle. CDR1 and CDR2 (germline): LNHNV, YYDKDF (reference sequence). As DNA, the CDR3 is TGTGCCACCAGCAGAGATCCCTCGTCCAGCTCCTACGAGCAGTACTTC. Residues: CATSRDPSSSSYEQYF.